The clone carrying this TCR beta chain was seen repeatedly, ten times or more. The antigen remains unidentified. This sample stems from a study of neurological immune-mediated disorders. The making of cDNA relied on 5'RACE with 10-nucleotide random UMIs. Each CDR3 protein gets one entry after TCRdb re-called the 5' RACE reads with MiXCR. The table records fewer than 25,000 distinct CDR3 sequences, about 13% of them present only once. Study-level findings and limits: The highest TCR clonal expansion occurred in HTLV-1-associated myelopathy; multiple sclerosis fell below healthy controls.

Sequenced input: PBMCs. The receptor was isolated from an older woman with HTLV-1-associated myelopathy (HAM/TSP).

The chain's CDR3 is CATSRPGTVGWNTEAFF. CDR3 coding DNA: TGTGCCACCAGCAGACCCGGGACAGTGGGGTGGAACACTGAAGCTTTCTTT. The chain joins TRBV15 to TRBJ1-1, with 7 bases identical to TRBD1. Germline CDR1 is LNHNV and CDR2 is YYDKDF (reference sequence). Unmatched junction bases numbered 10, after V lost 2 bases and J lost 1 base. The CDR3 is 17 amino acids.